These T cell receptor beta chains were read from a single sample in a study of blood T cell repertoires in COVID-19. The protocol was immunoSEQ multiplex PCR, while the TCRdb copy is restricted to in-frame clones and leaves out a portion. Counted here are a few hundred thousand clones, about 86% occurring once; the ten biggest clones make up approximately 6.2%. The material sequenced was peripheral blood. The receptors originated from a man aged 60-69 years who had recovered from COVID-19. Each CDR3 is given with its conserved first and last residue. A D gene is named only where the DNA matches it firmly. Size is stated for part of the rows, as once, few or many counts, or as a class when the clone is expanded.

CDR3aa,CDR3nt,v_gene,d_gene,abundance,j_gene
CASSLWFLVGAPNEQFF,TGTGCCAGCAGCTTATGGTTCCTGGTTGGAGCGCCCAATGAGCAGTTCTTC,TRBV7-8,.,.,TRBJ2-1
CASSAGVWTGNSPLHF,TGTGCCAGCAGCGCGGGGGTTTGGACAGGAAATTCACCCCTCCACTTT,TRBV9,TRBD1,.,TRBJ1-6
CAWSRGTGGKLNEQFF,TGTGCCTGGAGCAGAGGGACAGGGGGCAAACTCAATGAGCAGTTCTTC,TRBV30,TRBD1,.,TRBJ2-1
CASSARVFEQETQYF,TGCGCCAGCAGCGCTCGGGTCTTCGAGCAAGAGACCCAGTACTTC,TRBV5-1,.,.,TRBJ2-5
CASSRRWTSGYEQYF,TGTGCCAGCAGCCGTCGATGGACTAGCGGCTACGAGCAGTACTTC,TRBV9,TRBD2,.,TRBJ2-7
CASSPAGNTGELFF,TGTGCCAGCAGCCCCGCCGGGAACACCGGGGAGCTGTTTTTT,TRBV9,.,.,TRBJ2-2
CASSIAGSTYGYTF,TGTGCCAGTAGTATAGCGGGATCTACCTATGGCTACACCTTC,TRBV19,.,.,TRBJ1-2
CASSLVAGNGANVLTF,TGCGCCAGCAGCTTGGTAGCAGGGAATGGGGCCAACGTCCTGACTTTC,TRBV5-1,.,.,TRBJ2-6
CASSSPTDWIQETQYF,TGTGCCAGCAGTTCTCCAACTGACTGGATACAAGAGACCCAGTACTTC,TRBV6-2/TRBV6-3,.,once,TRBJ2-5
CASRLTGGGPGEQYF,TGTGCCAGCAGATTAACAGGGGGCGGACCGGGCGAGCAGTACTTC,TRBV14,TRBD1,once,TRBJ2-7
CASITPLGSGGQTDTQYF,TGTGCCAGCATCACTCCGTTAGGATCGGGGGGCCAAACGGATACGCAGTATTTT,TRBV7-2,.,.,TRBJ2-3
CASSPDRIYGYTF,TGCGCCAGCAGCCCGGACAGGATCTATGGCTACACCTTC,TRBV5-1,TRBD1,once,TRBJ1-2
CASSAPGLAGGGGVRHIQYF,TGTGCCAGCAGCGCCCCGGGACTAGCGGGAGGTGGCGGAGTTAGACACATTCAGTACTTC,TRBV2,TRBD2,.,TRBJ2-4
CATSGRGHNYGYTF,TGTGCCACCAGCGGCAGGGGTCATAACTATGGCTACACCTTC,TRBV15,.,once,TRBJ1-2
CASAPTGAFYNEQFF,TGTGCCAGCGCCCCCACGGGAGCGTTCTACAATGAGCAGTTCTTC,TRBV2,.,.,TRBJ2-1
CASSKGDDRHFTDTQYF,TGTGCCAGCAGCAAAGGAGACGACAGACACTTCACAGATACGCAGTATTTT,TRBV21-1,.,.,TRBJ2-3
CASSPPGPADEKLFF,TGTGCCAGCAGTCCCCCGGGCCCAGCGGATGAAAAACTGTTTTTT,TRBV27,.,.,TRBJ1-4
CASRPHGANYGYTF,TGTGCCAGTAGACCGCACGGTGCTAACTATGGCTACACCTTC,TRBV19,.,.,TRBJ1-2
CASSVAGTDTQYF,TGTGCCAGCAGCGTAGCAGGAACAGATACGCAGTATTTT,TRBV9,.,.,TRBJ2-3
CASSEGTARRNQPQHF,TGTGCCAGCAGTGAAGGGACAGCCCGCCGCAATCAGCCCCAGCATTTT,TRBV6-1,.,once,TRBJ1-5
CASSQGISETVNYEQYF,TGCGCCAGCAGCCAAGGGATCTCTGAGACAGTCAACTACGAGCAGTACTTC,TRBV4-1,.,.,TRBJ2-7
CASSQGSYNEQFF,TGTGCCAGCAGCCAGGGATCCTACAATGAGCAGTTCTTC,TRBV6-6,.,.,TRBJ2-1
CASSQEGSYSNQPQHF,TGCGCCAGCAGCCAAGAGGGCAGTTATAGCAATCAGCCCCAGCATTTT,TRBV4-1,.,.,TRBJ1-5
CASSSPGSLRPYEQYF,TGTGCCAGCAGCTCCCCGGGTAGCCTACGGCCCTACGAGCAGTACTTC,TRBV11-3,.,.,TRBJ2-7
CASSLLGVGYF,TGTGCCAGCAGTTTATTAGGGGTAGGGTACTTC,TRBV28,.,few,TRBJ2-7
CASSQDRVYGYTF,TGTGCCAGCAGCCAAGATCGAGTCTATGGCTACACCTTC,TRBV14,.,.,TRBJ1-2
CAIRDSSYNEQFF,TGTGCCATCAGGGACAGCTCCTACAATGAGCAGTTCTTC,TRBV10-3,.,.,TRBJ2-1
CASSGTGRGEKLFF,TGTGCCAGCAGCGGGACAGGCCGGGGTGAAAAACTGTTTTTT,TRBV6-5,TRBD1,.,TRBJ1-4
CASNPSTRGNSPLHF,TGTGCCAGCAACCCGAGTACCAGGGGTAATTCACCCCTCCACTTT,TRBV6-5,.,.,TRBJ1-6
CASSLALSSYNEQFF,TGTGCCAGCAGCTTAGCGCTAAGCTCCTACAATGAGCAGTTCTTC,TRBV7-2,.,.,TRBJ2-1
CATGTGLAYNSPLHF,TGTGCCACCGGGACAGGGTTAGCCTATAATTCACCCCTCCACTTT,TRBV19,TRBD1,.,TRBJ1-6
CATESGERTYEQYF,TGTGCCACAGAATCAGGGGAGCGGACCTACGAGCAGTACTTC,TRBV15,.,.,TRBJ2-7
CASSQVGTGGSYGYTF,TGTGCCAGCAGCCAAGTGGGGACAGGGGGCAGCTATGGCTACACCTTC,TRBV4-2,TRBD1,few,TRBJ1-2
CASSLLSSGELFF,TGTGCCAGCAGCTTACTAAGCTCCGGGGAGCTGTTTTTT,TRBV7-9,.,.,TRBJ2-2
CASSRRTDLYKSSGNTIYF,TGTGCCAGCAGCCGGCGGACAGACTTGTACAAATCCTCTGGAAACACCATATATTTT,TRBV13,.,.,TRBJ1-3
CASSLGARRDTEAFF,TGTGCCAGCAGCTTGGGGGCCAGGAGGGACACTGAAGCTTTCTTT,TRBV5-5,.,once,TRBJ1-1
CASSPGLAGTQETQYF,TGTGCCAGCAGCCCCGGACTAGCGGGGACCCAAGAGACCCAGTACTTC,TRBV5-5,TRBD2,.,TRBJ2-5
CASSARDTGNTIYF,TGTGCCAGCAGCGCTAGGGACACTGGAAACACCATATATTTT,TRBV9,.,.,TRBJ1-3
CASSAPGFGGDFYNEQFF,TGTGCCAGCAGCGCCCCGGGTTTTGGCGGGGATTTTTACAATGAGCAGTTCTTC,TRBV7-9,.,.,TRBJ2-1
CASSLQGDTQYF,TGTGCCAGCAGTTTACAGGGAGATACGCAGTATTTT,TRBV12-3/TRBV12-4,.,.,TRBJ2-3
CASSAPGRLSTDTQYF,TGTGCCAGCAGTGCCCCAGGGAGGCTTAGCACAGATACGCAGTATTTT,TRBV28,.,.,TRBJ2-3
CASSDRAGGRGNEQFF,TGTGCCAGCAGTGACCGGGCGGGGGGGCGCGGCAATGAGCAGTTCTTC,TRBV6-4,TRBD2,.,TRBJ2-1
CASTSGTGGYEQYF,TGTGCCAGCACCTCTGGGACAGGGGGTTACGAGCAGTACTTC,TRBV28,TRBD1,.,TRBJ2-7
CASSGTGSGEQYF,TGTGCCAGCAGTGGAACAGGATCGGGCGAGCAGTACTTC,TRBV12-3/TRBV12-4,.,.,TRBJ2-7
CASSREYEQYF,TGTGCCAGCAGCCGGGAATACGAGCAGTACTTC,TRBV7-6,.,.,TRBJ2-7
CASSIGQFSNYGYTF,TGTGCCAGCAGCATCGGACAGTTCTCTAACTATGGCTACACCTTC,TRBV6-5,.,few,TRBJ1-2
CASSSRLAGGTDTQYF,TGTGCCAGCAGCTCCCGACTAGCGGGGGGCACAGATACGCAGTATTTT,TRBV7-3,TRBD2,.,TRBJ2-3
CASSIEGTYGGYNEQFF,TGTGCCAGTAGTATAGAGGGCACCTACGGAGGGTACAATGAGCAGTTCTTC,TRBV19,.,.,TRBJ2-1
CASCTGNTDTQYF,TGTGCCAGTTGTACAGGAAACACAGATACGCAGTATTTT,TRBV19,.,.,TRBJ2-3
CASSRDTPHEQYF,TGTGCCAGTAGTAGGGACACACCCCACGAGCAGTACTTC,TRBV19,.,.,TRBJ2-7
CASSQGGGDQPQHF,TGTGCCAGCAGCCAAGGAGGGGGCGATCAGCCCCAGCATTTT,TRBV14,TRBD1,.,TRBJ1-5
CASSLLAGETQYF,TGTGCCAGCTCACTACTAGCGGGAGAGACCCAGTACTTC,TRBV7-3,TRBD2,.,TRBJ2-5